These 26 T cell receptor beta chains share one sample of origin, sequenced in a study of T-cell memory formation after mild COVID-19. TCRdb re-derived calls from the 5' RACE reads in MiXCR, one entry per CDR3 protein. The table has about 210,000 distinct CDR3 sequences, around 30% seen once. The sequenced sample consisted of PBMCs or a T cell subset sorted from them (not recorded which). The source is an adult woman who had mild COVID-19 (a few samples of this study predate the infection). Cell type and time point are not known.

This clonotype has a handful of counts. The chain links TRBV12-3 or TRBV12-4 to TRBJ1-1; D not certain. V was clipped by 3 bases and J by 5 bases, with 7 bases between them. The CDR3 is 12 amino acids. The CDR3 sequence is CASSFGFTEAFF. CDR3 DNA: TGTGCCAGCAGTTTTGGCTTTACTGAAGCTTTCTTT.

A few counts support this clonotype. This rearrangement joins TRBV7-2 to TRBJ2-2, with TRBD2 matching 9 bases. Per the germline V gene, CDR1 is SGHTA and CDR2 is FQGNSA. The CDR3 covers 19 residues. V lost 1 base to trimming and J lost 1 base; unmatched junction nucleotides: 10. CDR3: CASSLEPGLALGNTGELFF. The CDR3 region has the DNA TGTGCCAGCAGCTTAGAGCCGGGACTAGCTTTGGGGAACACCGGGGAGCTGTTTTTT.

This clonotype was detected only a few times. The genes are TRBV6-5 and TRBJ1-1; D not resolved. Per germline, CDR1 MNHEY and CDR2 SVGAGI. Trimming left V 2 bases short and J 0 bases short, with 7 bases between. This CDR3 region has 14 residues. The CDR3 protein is CASSYHGMNTEAFF. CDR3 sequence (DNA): TGTGCCAGCAGTTACCACGGCATGAACACTGAAGCTTTCTTT.

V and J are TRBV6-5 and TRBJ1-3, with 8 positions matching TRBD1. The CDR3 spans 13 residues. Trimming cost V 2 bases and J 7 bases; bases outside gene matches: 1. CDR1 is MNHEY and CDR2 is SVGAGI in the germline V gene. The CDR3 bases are TGTGCCAGCAGTTACGACAGGGGTAACACCATATATTTT. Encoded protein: CASSYDRGNTIYF.

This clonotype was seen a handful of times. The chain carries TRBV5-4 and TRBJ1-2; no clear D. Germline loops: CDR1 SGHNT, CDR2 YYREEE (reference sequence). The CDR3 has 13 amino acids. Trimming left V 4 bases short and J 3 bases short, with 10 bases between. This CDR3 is CASSLGDHYGYTF. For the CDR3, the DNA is TGTGCCAGCAGCCTTGGGGATCACTATGGCTACACCTTC. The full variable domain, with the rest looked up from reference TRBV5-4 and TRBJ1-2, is ETGVTQSPTHLIKTRGQQVTLRCSSQSGHNTVSWYQQALGQGPQFIFQYYREEENGRGNFPPRFSGLQFPNYSSELNVNALELDDSALYLCASSLGDHYGYTFGSGTRLTVV.

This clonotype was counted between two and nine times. The DNA of the CDR3 is TGCGCCAGCAGCTTGGTAGCGGGAGGAGGGAATGAGCAGTTCTTC. Translated: CASSLVAGGGNEQFF. V is TRBV5-1 and J is TRBJ2-1, with 10 bases matching TRBD2. This CDR3 is built from 15 residues. Per germline, CDR1 SGHRS and CDR2 YFSETQ. Trimming took 0 bases from V and 7 from J; bases not matched to a gene: 4. The whole variable domain, filled in from reference TRBV5-1 and TRBJ2-1, reads KAGVTQTPRYLIKTRGQQVTLSCSPISGHRSVSWYQQTPGQGLQFLFEYFSETQRNKGNFPGRFSGRQFSNSRSEMNVSTLELGDSALYLCASSLVAGGGNEQFFGPGTRLTVL.

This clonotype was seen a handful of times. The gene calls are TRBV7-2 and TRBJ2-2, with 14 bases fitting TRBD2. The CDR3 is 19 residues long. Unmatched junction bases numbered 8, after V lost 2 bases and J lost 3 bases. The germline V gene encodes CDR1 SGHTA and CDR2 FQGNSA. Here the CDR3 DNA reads TGTGCCAGCAGCTTATCGGGACTAGCGGGGGAGATACACACCGGGGAGCTGTTTTTT. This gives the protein CASSLSGLAGEIHTGELFF.

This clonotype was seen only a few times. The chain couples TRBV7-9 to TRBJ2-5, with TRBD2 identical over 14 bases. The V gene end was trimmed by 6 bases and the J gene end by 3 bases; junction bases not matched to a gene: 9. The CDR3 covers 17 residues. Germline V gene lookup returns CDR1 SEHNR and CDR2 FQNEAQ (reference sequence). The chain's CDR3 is CASSSAPGLAGEETQYF. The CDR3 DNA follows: TGTGCCAGCAGTTCCGCACCGGGACTAGCGGGAGAAGAGACCCAGTACTTC.

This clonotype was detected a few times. The CDR3 sequence is CATSGKRAYNEQFF. CDR3 nucleotides: TGTGCCACCAGTGGCAAAAGGGCTTACAATGAGCAGTTCTTC. The chain is built from TRBV24-1 and TRBJ2-1, with D hard to call. The length of the CDR3 is 14 residues. The V end lost 5 bases, the J end lost 4 bases, and 11 bases lay between the germline ends. Germline CDR1 is KGHDR and CDR2 is SFDVKD.

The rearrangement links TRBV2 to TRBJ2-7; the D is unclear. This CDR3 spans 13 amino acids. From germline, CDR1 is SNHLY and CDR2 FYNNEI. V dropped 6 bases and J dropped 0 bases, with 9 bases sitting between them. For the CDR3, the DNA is TGTGCCAGCAGACACACGATCTCCTACGAGCAGTACTTC. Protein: CASRHTISYEQYF.

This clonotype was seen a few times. Here the CDR3 reads CASQGLDKETQYF. CDR3 DNA sequence: TGTGCCAGCCAAGGACTAGACAAAGAGACCCAGTACTTC. The chain couples TRBV9 to TRBJ2-5; 7 positions match TRBD2. Germline loops: CDR1 SGDLS, CDR2 YYNGEE. CDR3 length: 13 amino acids. Trimming took 7 bases from V and 3 from J; bases not matched to a gene: 6. The variable domain in full, with the rest retrieved from reference TRBV9 and TRBJ2-5, is DSGVTQTPKHLITATGQRVTLRCSPRSGDLSVYWYQQSLDQGLQFLIQYYNGEERAKGNILERFSAQQFPDLHSELNLSSLELGDSALYFCASQGLDKETQYFGPGTRLLVL.

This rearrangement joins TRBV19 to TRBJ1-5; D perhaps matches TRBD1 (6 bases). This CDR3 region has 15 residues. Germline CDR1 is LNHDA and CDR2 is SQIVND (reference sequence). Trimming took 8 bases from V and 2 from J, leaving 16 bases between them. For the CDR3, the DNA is TGTGCCAGTTCAAGGGGGGGCGAGGGCAATCAGCCCCAGCATTTT. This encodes CASSRGGEGNQPQHF.

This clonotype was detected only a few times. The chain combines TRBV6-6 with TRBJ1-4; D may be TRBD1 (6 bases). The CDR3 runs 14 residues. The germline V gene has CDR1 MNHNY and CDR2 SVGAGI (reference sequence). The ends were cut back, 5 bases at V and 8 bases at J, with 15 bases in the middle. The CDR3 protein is CASSPYREGEKLFF. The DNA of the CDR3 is TGTGCCAGCAGTCCCTACAGGGAGGGCGAAAAACTGTTTTTT.

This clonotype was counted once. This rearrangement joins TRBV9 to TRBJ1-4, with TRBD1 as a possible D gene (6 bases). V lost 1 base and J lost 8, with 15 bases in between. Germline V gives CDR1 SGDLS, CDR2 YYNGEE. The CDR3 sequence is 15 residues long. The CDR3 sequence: CASSVQQGRGEKLFF. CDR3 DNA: TGTGCCAGCAGCGTACAACAGGGTCGGGGCGAAAAACTGTTTTTT.

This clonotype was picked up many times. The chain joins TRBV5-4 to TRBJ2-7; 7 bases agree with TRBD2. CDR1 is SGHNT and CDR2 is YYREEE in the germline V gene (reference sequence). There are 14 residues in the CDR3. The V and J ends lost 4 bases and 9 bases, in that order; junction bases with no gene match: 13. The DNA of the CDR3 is TGTGCCAGCAGCCAACGGGGTGCGGGGGAGGGGCAGTACTTC. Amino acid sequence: CASSQRGAGEGQYF.

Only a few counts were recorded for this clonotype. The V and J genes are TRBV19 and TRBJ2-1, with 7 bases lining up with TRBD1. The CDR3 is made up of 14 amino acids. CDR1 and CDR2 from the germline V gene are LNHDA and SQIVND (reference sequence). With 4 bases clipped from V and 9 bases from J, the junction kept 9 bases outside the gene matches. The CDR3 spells CASSTRGQRREQFF. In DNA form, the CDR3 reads TGTGCCAGTAGTACGAGGGGACAGCGCCGTGAGCAGTTCTTC. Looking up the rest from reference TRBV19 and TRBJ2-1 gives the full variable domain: DGGITQSPKYLFRKEGQNVTLSCEQNLNHDAMYWYRQDPGQGLRLIYYSQIVNDFQKGDIAEGYSVSREKKESFPLTVTSAQKNPTAFYLCASSTRGQRREQFFGPGTRLTVL.

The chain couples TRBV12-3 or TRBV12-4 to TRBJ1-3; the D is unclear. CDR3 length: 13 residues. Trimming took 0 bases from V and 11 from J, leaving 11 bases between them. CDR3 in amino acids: CASSLALPNAIYF. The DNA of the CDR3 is TGTGCCAGCAGTTTAGCGCTTCCCAACGCCATATATTTT.

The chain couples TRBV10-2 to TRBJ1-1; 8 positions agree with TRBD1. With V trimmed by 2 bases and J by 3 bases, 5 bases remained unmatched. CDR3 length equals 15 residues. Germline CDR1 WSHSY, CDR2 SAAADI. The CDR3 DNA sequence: TGCGCCAGCAGTGAGCTGACAGGGGCTTACACTGAAGCTTTCTTT. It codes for CASSELTGAYTEAFF.

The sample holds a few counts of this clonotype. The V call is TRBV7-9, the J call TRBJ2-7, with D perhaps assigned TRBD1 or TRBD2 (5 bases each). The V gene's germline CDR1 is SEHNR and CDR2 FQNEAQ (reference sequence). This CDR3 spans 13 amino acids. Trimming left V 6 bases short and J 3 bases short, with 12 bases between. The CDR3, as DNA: TGTGCCAGCAGGAGCCCGAGGGGCTACGAGCAGTACTTC. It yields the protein CASRSPRGYEQYF.

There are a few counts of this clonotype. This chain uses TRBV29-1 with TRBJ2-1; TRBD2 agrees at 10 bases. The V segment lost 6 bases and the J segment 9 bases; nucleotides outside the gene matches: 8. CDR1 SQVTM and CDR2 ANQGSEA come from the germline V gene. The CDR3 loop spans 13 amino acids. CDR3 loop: CSVTSGIGSEQFF. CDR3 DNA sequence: TGCAGCGTCACTAGCGGGATCGGTAGTGAGCAGTTCTTC.

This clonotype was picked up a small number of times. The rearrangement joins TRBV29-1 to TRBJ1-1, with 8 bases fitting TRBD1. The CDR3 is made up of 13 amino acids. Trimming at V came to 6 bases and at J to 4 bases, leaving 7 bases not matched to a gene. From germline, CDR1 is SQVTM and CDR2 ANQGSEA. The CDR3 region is CSVWDRLGTEAFF. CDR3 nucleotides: TGCAGCGTCTGGGACAGGTTGGGCACTGAAGCTTTCTTT.

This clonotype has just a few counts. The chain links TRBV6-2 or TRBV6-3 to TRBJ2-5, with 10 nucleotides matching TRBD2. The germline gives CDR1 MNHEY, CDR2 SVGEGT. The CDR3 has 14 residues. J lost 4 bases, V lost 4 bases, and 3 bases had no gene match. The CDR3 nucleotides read TGTGCCAGCAGTTTCAGCGGGAGGGGAGAGACCCAGTACTTC. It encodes CASSFSGRGETQYF.

Written as DNA, the CDR3 is TGTGCCAGCAGCTCTTCCTCGGGAGTGAAGGATAGGTATGAGCAGTTCTTC. Protein sequence: CASSSSSGVKDRYEQFF. The chain links TRBV7-9 to TRBJ2-1; tentative D call: TRBD2 (6 bases). The CDR3 loop spans 17 amino acids. The germline gives CDR1 SEHNR, CDR2 FQNEAQ (reference sequence). V was shortened by 4 bases and J by 8 bases, with 24 bases between the two germline ends. The whole variable domain, remainder taken from reference TRBV7-9 and TRBJ2-1, is DTGVSQNPRHKITKRGQNVTFRCDPISEHNRLYWYRQTLGQGPEFLTYFQNEAQLEKSRLLSDRFSAERPKGSFSTLEIQRTEQGDSAMYLCASSSSSGVKDRYEQFFGPGTRLTVL.

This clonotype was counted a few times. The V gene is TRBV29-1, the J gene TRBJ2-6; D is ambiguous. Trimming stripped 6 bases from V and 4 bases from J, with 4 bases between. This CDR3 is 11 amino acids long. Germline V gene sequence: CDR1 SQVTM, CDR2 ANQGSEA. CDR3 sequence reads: CSVAGANVLTF. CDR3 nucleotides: TGCAGCGTAGCCGGGGCCAACGTCCTGACTTTC.

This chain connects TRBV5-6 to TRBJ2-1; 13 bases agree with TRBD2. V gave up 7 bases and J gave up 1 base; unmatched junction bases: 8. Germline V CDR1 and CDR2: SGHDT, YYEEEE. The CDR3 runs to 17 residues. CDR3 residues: CASLRRTSGGSYNEQFF. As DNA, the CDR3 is TGTGCCAGCCTCCGGCGGACTAGCGGGGGTTCCTACAATGAGCAGTTCTTC. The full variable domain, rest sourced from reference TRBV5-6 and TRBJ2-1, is DAGVTQSPTHLIKTRGQQVTLRCSPKSGHDTVSWYQQALGQGPQFIFQYYEEEERQRGNFPDRFSGHQFPNYSSELNVNALLLGDSALYLCASLRRTSGGSYNEQFFGPGTRLTVL.

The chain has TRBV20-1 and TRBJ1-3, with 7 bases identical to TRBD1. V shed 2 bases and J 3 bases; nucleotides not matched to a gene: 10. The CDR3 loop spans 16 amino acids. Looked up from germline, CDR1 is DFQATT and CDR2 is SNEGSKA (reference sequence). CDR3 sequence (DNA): TGCAGTGCTAGACACACTACCGGGACAGTTGGAAACACCATATATTTT. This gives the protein CSARHTTGTVGNTIYF.